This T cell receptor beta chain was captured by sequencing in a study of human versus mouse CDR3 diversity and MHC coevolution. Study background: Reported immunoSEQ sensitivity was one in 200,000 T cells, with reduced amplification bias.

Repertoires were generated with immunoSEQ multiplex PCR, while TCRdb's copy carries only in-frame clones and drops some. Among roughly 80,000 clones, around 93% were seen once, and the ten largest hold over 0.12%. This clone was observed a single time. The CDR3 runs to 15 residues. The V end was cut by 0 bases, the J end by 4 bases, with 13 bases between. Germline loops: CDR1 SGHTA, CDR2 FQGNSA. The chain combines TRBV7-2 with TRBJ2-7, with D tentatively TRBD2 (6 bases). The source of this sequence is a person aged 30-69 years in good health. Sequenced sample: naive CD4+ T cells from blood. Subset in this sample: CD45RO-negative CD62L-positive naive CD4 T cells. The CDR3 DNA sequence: TGTGCCAGCAGCTTAGCCGGGAGCGCCATATACGAGCAGTACTTC. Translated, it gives CASSLAGSAIYEQYF.